This T cell receptor beta chain derives from a study of spatial heterogeneity in lung cancer. Study results and caveats: Counts of expanded alpha and beta TCRs within tumors tracked the tumor nonsynonymous mutation count. Coverage was estimated at roughly 7% of tumor T cells for alpha chains and approximately 13% for beta chains.

There are 13 residues in the CDR3. J was trimmed by 9 bases and V by 2 bases; bases with no gene match: 7. Looked up from germline, CDR1 is GTSNPN and CDR2 is SVGIG (reference sequence). Time point given: sample taken at primary tumor resection. Tumor, nontumor lung or frozen PBMC supplied whole RNA, sequenced without sorting. Every cDNA TCR molecule received its own unique molecular identifier. TCRdb independently ran MiXCR on the 5' RACE reads; one entry per CDR3 protein. The table has about 7,400 distinct CDR3 sequences, around 7% seen once. About this clonotype itself: Its target is not known.

Sequenced material: lung tumor tissue, taken at surgery. V and J are TRBV30 and TRBJ2-1, with TRBD2 matching 7 bases. The source of this sequence is a male donor with early-stage non-small cell lung cancer. CDR3 residues: CAWSWLAVGEQFF. The CDR3, as DNA: TGTGCCTGGAGTTGGCTAGCGGTGGGTGAGCAGTTCTTC.